Presented here are 10 T cell receptor beta chains from one specimen sequenced in a study of blood T cell repertoires in COVID-19. Measured with immunoSEQ multiplex PCR; TCRdb has only the in-frame clones, and not every one. The sample lists about 76,000 clones; 75% to 90% were seen once. The sequenced material came from peripheral blood. Every receptor here comes from a human donor in a cohort sampled during active COVID-19.

This clone was observed once. At one boundary the junction diverges from the germline segment, which might be a read error. The rearrangement links TRBV5-1 to TRBJ1-2; unclear D gene. CDR3 size: 12 residues. Per germline, CDR1 SGHRS and CDR2 YFSETQ. CDR3 nucleotides: TGCGCCAGCAGTTTGGACGGAGATGGCTACACCTTC. This translates into CASSLDGDGYTF.

The chain joins TRBV5-1 to TRBJ2-7, with D perhaps TRBD2 (6 bases). The germline V gene has CDR1 SGHRS and CDR2 YFSETQ. There are 15 residues in the CDR3. Trimming took off 6 bases at V and 5 bases at J, with 21 bases between the two ends. CDR3 protein: CASTILGGSGDEQYF. CDR3 DNA sequence: TGCGCCAGCACCATCCTCGGAGGGTCGGGAGACGAGCAGTACTTC.

The chain joins TRBV6-5 to TRBJ2-5; 15 bases are shared with TRBD2. CDR1 MNHEY and CDR2 SVGAGI come from the germline V gene. Germline trimming cut 6 bases from V and 5 bases from J; bases unmatched to any gene: 4. The CDR3 consists of 15 residues. CDR3 loop: CASRYGLAGGETQYF. As DNA, the CDR3 is TGTGCCAGCAGATATGGACTAGCGGGAGGGGAGACCCAGTACTTC.

This chain links TRBV12-3 or TRBV12-4 with TRBJ2-7, with TRBD1 matching over 7 bases. This CDR3 comprises 12 residues. V gave up 6 bases and J gave up 12 bases; unmatched junction bases: 11. In DNA, the CDR3 is TGTGCCAGCAGCAAGGACGACAGGGCTCGGTACTTC. Amino acid sequence: CASSKDDRARYF.

The table lists this clone with many counts. The chain employs TRBV6-6 and TRBJ1-6, with 11 positions matching TRBD1. The V and J ends lost 4 bases and 9 bases, in that order; junction bases with no gene match: 2. CDR1 and CDR2 (germline): MNHNY, SVGAGI (reference sequence). This CDR3 is built from 14 residues. The CDR3 coding sequence is TGTGCCAGCAGTTCGGGACAGGGGGGTTCACCCCTCCACTTT. Translating it yields CASSSGQGGSPLHF.

The J gene is TRBJ1-6, the V gene TRBV28; possible D gene TRBD1, 5 bases. In germline, CDR1 is MDHEN, CDR2 SYDVKM. The CDR3 is 15 residues long. V lost 3 bases, J lost 4 bases, and 10 bases lay in between. The CDR3, as DNA: TGTGCCAGCAGTTTCGATGGGGGGTATAATTCACCCCTCCACTTT. Amino acid sequence: CASSFDGGYNSPLHF. The full variable domain, completed using reference TRBV28 and TRBJ1-6, is DVKVTQSSRYLVKRTGEKVFLECVQDMDHENMFWYRQDPGLGLRLIYFSYDVKMKEKGDIPEGYSVSREKKERFSLILESASTNQTSMYLCASSFDGGYNSPLHFGNGTRLTVT.

This chain joins TRBV3-1 (or the pseudogene TRBV3-2) and TRBJ2-2; 8 nucleotides agree with TRBD1. The V gene end was trimmed by 6 bases and the J gene end by 1 base; junction bases not matched to a gene: 4. Per the germline V gene, CDR1 is LGHDT and CDR2 is YNNKEL (reference sequence). This CDR3 is built from 15 residues. The CDR3 loop reads CASRATGGNTGELFF. The CDR3 nucleotides read TGTGCCAGCAGGGCTACAGGGGGGAACACCGGGGAGCTGTTTTTT.

The chain uses TRBV5-1 and TRBJ2-1; D call uncertain. The V end lost 0 bases, the J end lost 6 bases, and 7 bases lay between the germline ends. CDR1 is SGHRS, CDR2 YFSETQ, per germline. The CDR3 runs 13 residues. CDR3 sequence: CASSLGPLNEQFF. The DNA for the CDR3 is TGCGCCAGCAGCTTGGGTCCCCTCAATGAGCAGTTCTTC.

The CDR3 here is CASLRTGMNTEAFF. DNA for the CDR3: TGTGCCTCGCTAAGGACAGGCATGAACACTGAAGCTTTCTTT. The chain combines TRBV10-3 with TRBJ1-1; 7 positions match TRBD1. V was pared by 11 bases and J by 0 bases, with 9 bases of the junction left unmatched. Germline V CDR1 and CDR2: ENHRY, SYGVKD. The CDR3 has 14 residues.

The chain couples TRBV4-1 to TRBJ1-4; TRBD1 agrees at 7 bases. The CDR3 has 15 amino acids. The germline CDR1 and CDR2 sequences are MGHRA and YSYEKL. V lost 5 bases to trimming and J lost 5 bases; unmatched junction nucleotides: 8. Here the CDR3 reads CASSDTDRINEKLFF. DNA of the CDR3: TGCGCCAGCAGCGACACGGACAGGATAAATGAAAAACTGTTTTTT.